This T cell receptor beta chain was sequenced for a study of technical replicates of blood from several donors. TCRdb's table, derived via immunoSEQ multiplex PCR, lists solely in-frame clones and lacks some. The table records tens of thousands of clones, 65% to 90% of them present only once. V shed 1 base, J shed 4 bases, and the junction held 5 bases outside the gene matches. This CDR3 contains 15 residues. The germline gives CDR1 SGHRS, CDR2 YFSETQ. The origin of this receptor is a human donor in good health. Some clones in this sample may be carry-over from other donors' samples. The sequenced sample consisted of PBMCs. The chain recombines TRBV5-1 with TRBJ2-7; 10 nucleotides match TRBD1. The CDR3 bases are TGCGCCAGCAGCTTGATGGGGACAGGGGTGTACGAGCAGTACTTC. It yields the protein CASSLMGTGVYEQYF. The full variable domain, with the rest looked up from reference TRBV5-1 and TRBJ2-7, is KAGVTQTPRYLIKTRGQQVTLSCSPISGHRSVSWYQQTPGQGLQFLFEYFSETQRNKGNFPGRFSGRQFSNSRSEMNVSTLELGDSALYLCASSLMGTGVYEQYFGPGTRLTVT.